This T cell receptor (beta chain) is drawn from a study of T cell responses to AZD1222 COVID-19 vaccine. The study's findings and limits: Spike regions recognized by vaccine-associated CD4 TCRs spanned the protein, led by 160-218 and 743-854.

Data came from immunoSEQ multiplex PCR; TCRdb stores just in-frame clones and leaves some out. The sample has about 110,000 clones; 90% are singletons. V was pared by 2 bases and J by 2 bases, with 9 bases between. The CDR3 is 14 residues long. CDR1 and CDR2 (germline): LGHDT, YNNKEL (reference sequence). On this clone itself: What it binds is unknown.

Pooled together were second doses at about 4 or about 12 weeks. The sequencing used peripheral blood, collected 28 days after the second AZD1222 dose. The chain recombines TRBV3-1 (or the pseudogene TRBV3-2) with TRBJ1-2, with D uncertain. The source of this sequence is an adult who received the AZD1222 COVID-19 vaccine. The CDR3 loop reads CASSQNGVNYGYTF. The CDR3 coding sequence is TGTGCCAGCAGCCAAAACGGGGTGAACTATGGCTACACCTTC.